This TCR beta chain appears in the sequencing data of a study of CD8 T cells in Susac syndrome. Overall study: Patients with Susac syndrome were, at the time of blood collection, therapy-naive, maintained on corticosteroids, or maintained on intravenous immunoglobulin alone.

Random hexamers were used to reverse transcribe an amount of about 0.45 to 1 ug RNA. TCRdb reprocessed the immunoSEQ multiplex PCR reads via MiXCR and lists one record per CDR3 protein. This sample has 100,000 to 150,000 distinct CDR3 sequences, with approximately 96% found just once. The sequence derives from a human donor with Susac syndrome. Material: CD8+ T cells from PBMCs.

The CDR3 is CASSPLPFADTQYF. CDR3 DNA sequence: TGTGCCAGCAGCCCCCTACCGTTCGCAGATACGCAGTATTTT. The chain employs TRBV3-1 and TRBJ2-3, with D unresolved. CDR3 length: 14 amino acids. Trimming stripped 4 bases from V and 4 bases from J, with 12 bases between. Germline assignment: CDR1 LGHDT and CDR2 YNNKEL (reference sequence).